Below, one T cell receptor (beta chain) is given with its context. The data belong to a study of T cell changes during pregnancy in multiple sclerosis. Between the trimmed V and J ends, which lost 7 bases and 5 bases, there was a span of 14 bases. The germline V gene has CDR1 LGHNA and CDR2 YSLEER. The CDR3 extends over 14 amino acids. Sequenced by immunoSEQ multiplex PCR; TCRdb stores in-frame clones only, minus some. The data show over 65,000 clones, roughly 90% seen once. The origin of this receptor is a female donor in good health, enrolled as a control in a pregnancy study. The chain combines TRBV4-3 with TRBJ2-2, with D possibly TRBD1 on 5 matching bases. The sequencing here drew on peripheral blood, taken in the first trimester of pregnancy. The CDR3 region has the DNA TGCGCCAGCACCTTTTCACAGGCTACCGGGGAGCTGTTTTTT. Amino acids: CASTFSQATGELFF.